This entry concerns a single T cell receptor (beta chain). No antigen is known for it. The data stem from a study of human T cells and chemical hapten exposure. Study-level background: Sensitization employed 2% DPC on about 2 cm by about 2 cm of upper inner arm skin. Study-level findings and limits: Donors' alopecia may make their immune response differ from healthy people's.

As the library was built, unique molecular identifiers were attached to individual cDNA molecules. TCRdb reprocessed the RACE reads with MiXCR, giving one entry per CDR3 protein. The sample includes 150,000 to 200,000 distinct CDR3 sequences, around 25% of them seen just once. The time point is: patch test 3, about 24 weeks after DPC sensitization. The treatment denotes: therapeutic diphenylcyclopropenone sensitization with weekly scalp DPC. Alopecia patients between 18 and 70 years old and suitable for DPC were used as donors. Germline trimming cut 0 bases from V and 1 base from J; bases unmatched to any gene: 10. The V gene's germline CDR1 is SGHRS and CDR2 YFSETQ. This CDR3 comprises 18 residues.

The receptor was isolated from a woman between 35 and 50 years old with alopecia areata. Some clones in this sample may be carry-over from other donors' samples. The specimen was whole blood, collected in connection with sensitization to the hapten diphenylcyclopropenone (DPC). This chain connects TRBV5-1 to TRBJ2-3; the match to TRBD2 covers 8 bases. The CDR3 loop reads CASSLAGRAGWGTDTQYF. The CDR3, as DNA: TGCGCCAGCAGCTTGGCCGGGAGGGCCGGTTGGGGCACAGATACGCAGTATTTT. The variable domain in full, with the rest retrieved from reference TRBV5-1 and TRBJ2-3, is KAGVTQTPRYLIKTRGQQVTLSCSPISGHRSVSWYQQTPGQGLQFLFEYFSETQRNKGNFPGRFSGRQFSNSRSEMNVSTLELGDSALYLCASSLAGRAGWGTDTQYFGPGTRLTVL.